This T cell receptor (beta chain) was obtained from a study of blood T cell repertoires in COVID-19. Study summary: Whether acute or convalescent, the COVID-19 samples came from the United States, Italy and Spain. In each case, the material was cDNA or gDNA derived from T cells, B-cell-depleted T cells, or PBMCs.

This CDR3 spans 16 amino acids. CDR1 is SGHDT, CDR2 YYEEEE, per germline. Losses at the gene ends were 2 bases for V and 5 bases for J; bases not matched to a gene: 6. Original processing notes: Reference gene primer amplification gave estimated nucleated cell counts. Method: immunoSEQ multiplex PCR; TCRdb's copy keeps in-frame clones and lacks some. D and trimming come from the DNA, and the V and J calls and clone size come from that table. The sample lists about 250,000 clones, 83% occurring once. The chain carries TRBV5-6 and TRBJ2-5; TRBD2 agrees at 13 bases. The TCR originated in a man aged 35 to 55 with active or convalescent COVID-19. The sequencing sample was made of peripheral blood. The CDR3 sequence is CASSLWTSGGMETQYF. The CDR3 DNA sequence: TGTGCCAGCAGCTTATGGACTAGCGGGGGCATGGAGACCCAGTACTTC.